This TCR beta chain was obtained from a study of cytomegalovirus exposure and HLA in healthy donors. It was healthy bone marrow donors who served as donors. Germline V lookup: CDR1 SGHDT, CDR2 YYEEEE. The CDR3 covers 15 residues. V was pared by 4 bases and J by 10 bases, with 21 bases between. With 60 Vbeta and 13 Jbeta primers, the PCR was carried out. Clones were sequenced by immunoSEQ multiplex PCR, and TCRdb holds only the in-frame ones, with some missing. This sample has about 170,000 clones, with 80% found just once. The clonotype originates from a man aged 25 to 40 in good health and CMV-seropositive. Source material: PBMCs. This rearrangement joins TRBV5-6 to TRBJ2-1, with D possibly being TRBD1 (7 bases). The CDR3: CASSGARGAMGEQFF. The DNA for the CDR3 is TGTGCCAGCAGCGGGGCCAGGGGGGCCATGGGGGAGCAGTTCTTC.